The clone carrying this T cell receptor (beta chain) has only one observation. Indicated time point: peripheral blood 6 weeks after treatment start. The entry originates in a study of PD-L1 blockade in urothelial cancer. Study-wide context: Analyzed time points were 3 weeks (second dose) and 6 weeks after therapy began.

The V end lost 7 bases, the J end lost 3 bases, and 18 bases lay between the germline ends. CDR1 is MDHEN, CDR2 SYDVKM, per germline. This CDR3 is built from 15 residues. Clones were sequenced by immunoSEQ multiplex PCR, and TCRdb holds only the in-frame ones, with some missing. The sample gives about 120,000 clones, more than 85% of which show up once; 1.5% to 2% is in the top ten. Sequencing was performed on PBMCs, taken around atezolizumab (anti-PD-L1) treatment. This TCR was recovered from a man in his sixties with urothelial cancer. The V and J genes are TRBV28 and TRBJ1-2; weak D call: TRBD1 (6 bases). CDR3 sequence: CASTSGGSIDYGYTF. In DNA form, the CDR3 reads TGTGCCAGCACCTCGGGGGGCTCAATCGACTATGGCTACACCTTC.